This T cell receptor beta chain was retrieved from a study of blood T cell repertoires in COVID-19. Between the trimmed V and J ends, which lost 4 bases and 1 base, there was a span of 20 bases. Germline values: CDR1 MGHRA, CDR2 YSYEKL. The CDR3 sequence is 19 residues long. Per the authors' pipeline: The assay estimated nucleated cells by amplifying reference gene primers. This table comes from immunoSEQ multiplex PCR, and its TCRdb copy is limited to in-frame clones, with some not included. The DNA was the basis for D and trimming; V, J and clone size are from that table. The sample has tens of thousands of clones, about 91% seen once.

J is TRBJ2-6 and V is TRBV4-1; possibly TRBD2 for D (6 bases). This receptor was identified in an older woman with active COVID-19. The sequenced sample was peripheral blood. The CDR3 region has the DNA TGCGCCAGCAGCCCGCAAGTCCCCCGGAGGGGTTCTGGGGCCAACGTCCTGACTTTC. This codes for CASSPQVPRRGSGANVLTF.